This is a list of T cell receptor beta chains from one sample in a study of T-cell memory formation after mild COVID-19. TCRdb re-analysed the 5' RACE reads in MiXCR, keeping a single row per CDR3 protein. The table has 200,000 to 250,000 distinct CDR3 sequences, about 17% seen once; the top ten hold approximately 3.4%. The sample taken for sequencing was PBMCs or a T cell subset sorted from them (not recorded which). These receptors originate from a man aged 18 to 35 who had mild COVID-19 (a few samples of this study predate the infection). Cell type and time point are not known. Both conserved end residues are part of each CDR3. The size of a clone is reported for some rows only, either as once, few or many, or as a class for expanded clones.

.	TRBJ2-1	TRBV7-2	CASRSPGVDNEQFF
.	TRBJ1-1	TRBV18	CASSLHRNTEAFF
.	TRBJ1-1	TRBV7-9	CASRSGQGGTEAFF
.	TRBJ2-1	TRBV7-9	CASSHASEQFF
.	TRBJ2-5	TRBV28	CASNNDRVAKKETQYF
few	TRBJ2-2	TRBV5-1	CASSFAYTGELFF
.	TRBJ2-7	TRBV5-1	CASSLERSYEQYF
.	TRBJ1-4	TRBV12-3/TRBV12-4	CASSLAGKLFF
few	TRBJ2-3	TRBV29-1	CSVQPTGGVSTDTQYF
.	TRBJ2-1	TRBV24-1	CATSDSGGPGGNEQFF
.	TRBJ1-2	TRBV6-2/TRBV6-3	CASSSPNRDGNYGYTF
.	TRBJ1-2	TRBV20-1	CSARDGANYGYTF
many	TRBJ2-1	TRBV19	CASSRVPSGVLSSYNEQFF
.	TRBJ2-3	TRBV28	CASSLGTSGVTDTQYF
few	TRBJ1-4	TRBV29-1	CSARHTGQGLGKLFF
.	TRBJ2-1	TRBV19	CASSMGSGGGGNEQFF
many	TRBJ2-1	TRBV5-1	CASSLVQRGGRSYNEQFF
few	TRBJ2-5	TRBV7-3	CASSPQGGPETQYF
few	TRBJ2-3	TRBV29-1	CSHSGTDTQYF
.	TRBJ2-5	TRBV20-1	CSARTTASGYQETQYF